The source of this T cell receptor (beta chain) is a study of T-cell reconstitution after alpha-beta-depleted transplantation in children. Broader study findings: After transplant, high TCRbeta diversity at day 60 in some patients arose from surviving recipient T cells and thymic progenitors. At around two months after transplant, the alpha-beta T cells were reportedly derived from several hundred expanded clones that came from non-depleted graft cells. It was newly produced T cells that mostly accounted for T-cell counts and diversity one year after transplant.

On this clonotype: Its antigen is undetermined.

The CDR3 is 18 residues long. Per germline, CDR1 KGHDR and CDR2 SFDVKD. The V end lost 3 bases, the J end lost 3 bases, and 21 bases lay between the germline ends. The library targeted TCRbeta and was prepared with unique molecular identifiers. TCRdb re-called the PCR reads through MiXCR, storing one row per CDR3 protein. Altogether a few hundred thousand distinct CDR3 sequences are present, approximately 30% being singletons, with the ten largest covering under 45%. The sequences come from PBMCs, collected before TCRalphabeta/CD19-depleted stem cell transplant. The receptor was isolated from a boy under two years old with Wiskott-Aldrich syndrome, due to receive a stem cell transplant. The chain links TRBV24-1 to TRBJ2-3; D is uncertain. CDR3 sequence (DNA): TGTGCCACCAGTGATCCAGACACCACCTACAAAATGACAGATACGCAGTATTTT. This translates into CATSDPDTTYKMTDTQYF.